The following is a TCR beta chain sequence with its context. Its recognized antigen is unknown. Within one base of it there is no much larger clone, and no base qualities were kept. The sample has other DNA sequences that encode this CDR3 too. Via the germline V gene, CDR1 is SGHRS and CDR2 YFSETQ. The CDR3, cysteine through phenylalanine, is 15 amino acids long. Solely the CDR3 DNA is kept, with 45 bases framed from the first base. Ends trimmed: V by 4 bases, J by 8 bases; bases unmatched to a gene: 5. The data stem from a study of shared clonotypes between healthy human individuals (dated by TCRdb to about 2020). Regarding the research as a whole: The cohort comprised a couple of women and a few men aged 18 to 49 years. For each donor, CD4 naive and CD4 memory were each run on three plates, CD8 naive on two plates, and CD8 memory on one plate. To estimate repertoire size and how much clonotypes are shared between individuals, the study performed deep sequencing of blood TCR repertoires from 4 to 6 healthy adults. To increase sequencing depth and limit assay-specific biases, TCR repertoire library preparation and sequencing were carried out by different laboratories using diverse techniques. Per donor, leukapheresis produced somewhere between about 0.85 and 10 billion PBMCs.

Donors were healthy HIV-negative adults with no recently reported acute infections or vaccinations. Every donor was a Caucasian adult residing in Nashville, Tennessee, USA. CD4+ T cells were enriched by magnetic negative selection, after which naive cells were positively selected on CD45RA and the negative fraction was taken as the memory subset. Blood was obtained by leukapheresis, after which PBMCs were separated by Ficoll-Histopaque density gradient centrifugation and cryopreserved in liquid nitrogen vapor phase. Analytical flow cytometry was used to check the purity and quantity of each magnetically sorted T cell population. Genomic DNA was isolated from each sorted fraction and quantified by UV absorbance on a Nanodrop 2000c. Broad study findings and their caveats: Pairwise subsampling led to the expectation that sequencing depth would affect the degree of clonotype sharing among donors. Compared with non-shared clonotypes, the clonotypes found in all four sorted-subset donors had higher generation probabilities. Rarefaction of sorted-subset datasets indicated incomplete sequencing despite the large sequencing depth. Larger estimated clonotype richness was generally found for naive subsets than for memory subsets. Sampling was restricted to blood, and TCR repertoires in tissues likely differ from the TCR repertoires found in blood. When a few donors were compared, the shared fraction of clonotypes was approximately 5% for naive CD4, around 3.5% for naive CD8, 2% to 2.5% for memory CD4, and 0.35% to 0.4% for memory CD8. Because the study included a small number of donors, the genetic and exposure-history diversity represented was limited.

TCR CDR3 regions were amplified from genomic DNA by multiplex PCR using the deep immunoSEQ assay. Extracted genomic DNA from each cell subset was spread evenly across all wells of several immunoSEQ 96-well plates, with each plate serving as a replicate. Each replicate PCR for sorted subsets received about 210 ng genomic DNA, equal to tens of thousands of T cell genomes. Purified libraries were measured with a Qubit 3.0 fluorometer, size-checked on a Bioanalyzer 2100, and measured again with the KAPA Library Quantification kit. Every immunoSEQ 96-well plate was sequenced on a dedicated single-read 150-cycle Illumina NextSeq 550 flow cell. Per the source publication's procedure: Because the immunoSEQ output held only junctional sequences and lacked quality scores, the filtering could not match the filtering applied to full-length reads. Sequences were annotated with PyIR, a Python wrapper for IgBLAST v1.9, using IMGT germline references to assign V/J genes and CDR3. Reads with weak V/J assignments (E-value above 1e-6), missing CDR3, stop codons, out-of-frame junctions, or ambiguous translated residues were removed. A V3J clonotype was defined by an identical inferred V gene, J gene, and CDR3 amino acid sequence. The percentage overlap between two repertoires was calculated by dividing the number of shared unique clonotypes by the size of the smaller repertoire. RTK rarefaction, the Chao1 estimator, and Recon v2.1 estimates of unobserved clonotypes were used to assess repertoire richness. For all TCRbeta clonotypes obtained by the gDNA method from a few donors, generation probabilities were computed with OLGA. This is the immuneACCESS table as TCRdb keeps it, with only in-frame sequences that have V and J called. A part of the clones is gone; compared with another copy, unresolved V genes explain less than half, and the rest is unexplained. V, J and clone size reflect that table, while D and trimming were determined from the DNA. This sample lists some 2,500,000 clones; 90% to 95% were detected once. The ten largest account for approximately 0.36% of the sample.

The chain was built from TRBV5-1 and TRBJ2-1; 14 bases in the junction line up with TRBD2. What was sequenced was naive CD4+ T cells from PBMCs. The cell subset or site label on this specimen signifies: CD45RA+ positively selected. This TCR was recovered from a man in his late teens or twenties in good health. Some clones in this sample may be carry-over from other donors' samples. The nucleotide sequence is given as TGCGCCAGCAGCCTGGGGGGACTAGCGGGAGATGAGCAGTTCTTC. Its translation is CASSLGGLAGDEQFF.